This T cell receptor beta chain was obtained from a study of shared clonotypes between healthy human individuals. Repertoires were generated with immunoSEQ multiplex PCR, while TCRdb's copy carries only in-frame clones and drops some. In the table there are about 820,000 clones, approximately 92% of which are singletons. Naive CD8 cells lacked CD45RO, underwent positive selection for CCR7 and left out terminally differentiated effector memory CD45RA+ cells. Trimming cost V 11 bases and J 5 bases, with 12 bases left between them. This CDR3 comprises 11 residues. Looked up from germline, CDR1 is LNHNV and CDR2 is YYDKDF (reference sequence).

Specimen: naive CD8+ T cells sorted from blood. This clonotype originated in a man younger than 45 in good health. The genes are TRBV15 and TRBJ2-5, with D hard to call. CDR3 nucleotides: TGTGCCTCCCCCCGTTCGGAGACCCAGTACTTC. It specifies CASPRSETQYF.